One and the same sample provided the 21 T cell receptor beta chains below, sequenced in a study of T cells in localized non-small cell lung cancer. The repertoire was sequenced with immunoSEQ multiplex PCR; TCRdb's copy has only in-frame clones and lacks some. The sample consists of 45,000 to 70,000 clones, just over 85% of them appearing once. The input for sequencing was peripheral blood, taken before any cancer treatment. Receptors originate from a woman aged 40-69 years with stage I lung adenocarcinoma.

This CDR3 is CASSQDHRGQGHEKLFF. DNA for the CDR3: TGTGCCAGCAGCCAAGATCATAGGGGACAGGGGCATGAAAAACTGTTTTTT. The genes are TRBV4-2 and TRBJ1-4, with TRBD1 matching over 10 bases. With V trimmed by 0 bases and J by 6 bases, 7 bases remained unmatched. The CDR3 loop spans 17 amino acids. The germline gives CDR1 LGHNA, CDR2 YNFKEQ.

The V gene is TRBV7-9, the J gene TRBJ1-2, with TRBD1 as a possible D gene (5 bases). This CDR3 comprises 14 residues. Deletions cut 0 bases from V and 4 bases from J, with 9 bases between. Germline V gene lookup returns CDR1 SEHNR and CDR2 FQNEAQ (reference sequence). The CDR3 protein is CASSLAGVRYGYTF. DNA for the CDR3: TGTGCCAGCAGCTTAGCAGGGGTCCGCTATGGCTACACCTTC.

This rearrangement joins TRBV4-3 to TRBJ1-2, with a tentative D call TRBD1 (5 bases). With 4 bases removed from V and 0 bases from J, the gap between germline ends came to 12 bases. Per germline, CDR1 LGHNA and CDR2 YSLEER. CDR3 length: 15 amino acids. CDR3 amino acids: CASSRAGDANYGYTF. The CDR3 DNA is TGCGCCAGCAGCCGAGCCGGGGACGCTAACTATGGCTACACCTTC.

The rearrangement uses TRBV2 and TRBJ1-5, with D perhaps TRBD1 (6 bases). This CDR3 region has 13 residues. Trimming left V 10 bases short and J 0 bases short, with 10 bases between. Germline CDR1 SNHLY, CDR2 FYNNEI. CDR3 coding DNA: TGTGCCACTACAGGGCATAGCAATCAGCCCCAGCATTTT. It yields the protein CATTGHSNQPQHF.

This clone occurred once. This chain connects TRBV6-1 to TRBJ1-1; D perhaps matches TRBD1 (6 bases). Germline CDR1 MNHNS, CDR2 SASEGT. V was cut by 2 bases and J by 5 bases, with 15 bases left in between. This CDR3 spans 15 amino acids. This CDR3 is CASSETGISRTEAFF. CDR3 sequence (DNA): TGTGCCAGCAGTGAAACAGGGATATCCCGAACTGAAGCTTTCTTT.

CDR3 sequence reads: CASSPSGTGNTGELFF. The CDR3 nucleotides read TGCGCCAGCAGCCCTTCCGGGACAGGGAACACCGGGGAGCTGTTTTTT. V and J are TRBV5-1 and TRBJ2-2; TRBD1 matches 8 bases. Per germline, CDR1 SGHRS and CDR2 YFSETQ. With V trimmed by 4 bases and J by 1 base, 6 bases remained unmatched. This CDR3 region has 16 residues.

The chain recombines TRBV5-1 with TRBJ2-6; perhaps TRBD2 as D (5 bases). The germline V gene has CDR1 SGHRS and CDR2 YFSETQ. The V end lost 2 bases, the J end lost 0 bases, and 15 bases lay between the germline ends. CDR3 length: 18 residues. The CDR3 bases are TGCGCCAGCAGCTTAACCTCCGGGGTCAACTCTGGGGCCAACGTCCTGACTTTC. It encodes CASSLTSGVNSGANVLTF.

The chain combines TRBV7-2 with TRBJ1-1, with TRBD1 identical over 9 bases. This CDR3 spans 14 amino acids. The germline V gene encodes CDR1 SGHTA and CDR2 FQGNSA. The junction had 8 bases not matched to a gene; V was cut back by 6 bases and J by 6 bases. CDR3 nucleotide sequence: TGTGCCAGCAGGGGACAGGGTCGGTCGGCTGAAGCTTTCTTT. The encoded protein is CASRGQGRSAEAFF.

The rearrangement uses TRBV2 and TRBJ2-3, with 8 bases fitting TRBD1. The CDR3 covers 15 residues. Germline V gives CDR1 SNHLY, CDR2 FYNNEI. After removal of 5 bases from V and 6 bases from J, the junction contained 10 bases not matched to a gene. The CDR3 coding sequence is TGTGCCAGCAGTAGCGGACAGGGAAGCGGGGATACGCAGTATTTT. It translates to CASSSGQGSGDTQYF.

The chain combines TRBV30 with TRBJ2-3; 7 nucleotides align to TRBD1. The length of the CDR3 is 14 residues. Trimming took 3 bases from V and 3 from J; bases not matched to a gene: 6. Germline values: CDR1 GTSNPN, CDR2 SVGIG (reference sequence). The CDR3 DNA reads TGTGCCTGGAGAGGCGACAGGGCGACAGATACGCAGTATTTT. Protein product: CAWRGDRATDTQYF.

This clone showed up just a few times. Sequence at one end of the junction differs from germline and may be a read error. V gene TRBV5-4 combines with J gene TRBJ2-1, with TRBD1 matching over 7 bases. This CDR3 has 15 residues. The germline gives CDR1 SGHNT, CDR2 YYREEE (reference sequence). This CDR3 reads CASSLHRGADNEQFF. The CDR3 DNA is TGCGCCAGCAGCCTCCACAGGGGCGCCGACAATGAGCAGTTCTTC.

This chain uses TRBV7-9 with TRBJ2-7, with D tentatively TRBD1 or TRBD2 (5 bases each). The CDR3 is 15 residues long. Germline CDR1 reads SEHNR; CDR2 reads FQNEAQ (reference sequence). Trimming left V 4 bases short and J 2 bases short, with 15 bases between. In DNA, the CDR3 is TGTGCCAGCAGCTCGCTAAACCGGGACCCCTACGAGCAGTACTTC. Its protein is CASSSLNRDPYEQYF.

Only one count was recorded for this clone. The chain employs TRBV30 and TRBJ2-2; D unresolved. The ends were cut back, 3 bases at V and 0 bases at J, with 8 bases in the middle. The CDR3 spans 14 residues. CDR1 and CDR2 from the germline V gene are GTSNPN and SVGIG (reference sequence). CDR3: CAWSRLPNTGELFF. The CDR3 coding sequence is TGTGCCTGGAGCCGCCTACCGAACACCGGGGAGCTGTTTTTT.

This clone was recorded a few times. The chain links TRBV10-1 to TRBJ1-6; the D is unclear. The germline V gene has CDR1 WNHNN and CDR2 SYGVQD (reference sequence). The CDR3 runs to 14 residues. V shed 5 bases and J shed 7 bases, with 12 bases lying between them. In DNA form, the CDR3 reads TGCGCCAGCAGTCAAGGTGACATGAATTCACCCCTCCACTTT. This codes for CASSQGDMNSPLHF.

The chain is built from TRBV19 and TRBJ2-1; D is unresolved. The V end was cut by 6 bases, the J end by 0 bases, with 6 bases between. This CDR3 is built from 13 residues. From germline, CDR1 is LNHDA and CDR2 SQIVND (reference sequence). CDR3 sequence (DNA): TGTGCCAGTAGGGAGAGCTCCTACAATGAGCAGTTCTTC. As protein: CASRESSYNEQFF.

The chain couples TRBV7-8 to TRBJ2-7; 13 nucleotides line up with TRBD2. V gave up 4 bases and J gave up 0 bases; unmatched junction bases: 18. This CDR3 comprises 21 residues. The germline V gene encodes CDR1 SGHVS and CDR2 FQNEAQ. The CDR3 loop is CASSSRSLTSGGEITSYEQYF. The CDR3 DNA reads as TGTGCCAGCAGCTCCCGCTCTCTTACTAGCGGGGGGGAAATAACCTCCTACGAGCAGTACTTC.

This chain joins TRBV5-1 and TRBJ1-4; D is ambiguous. The CDR3 contains 12 residues. V lost 4 bases, J lost 6 bases, and 7 bases lay in between. Germline CDR1 is SGHRS and CDR2 is YFSETQ. The CDR3: CASSPNHEKLFF. The CDR3 nucleotides are TGCGCCAGCAGCCCAAATCATGAAAAACTGTTTTTT.

This sequence joins TRBV6-5 and TRBJ2-1; the D gene is possibly TRBD2 (6 bases). The CDR3 is made up of 14 amino acids. Trimming left V 0 bases short and J 6 bases short, with 9 bases between. Germline V gene sequence: CDR1 MNHEY, CDR2 SVGAGI. CDR3 region: CASSYSNGGNEQFF. In nucleotides, the CDR3 is TGTGCCAGCAGTTACTCTAACGGGGGCAATGAGCAGTTCTTC.

This clone was seen a handful of times. The same CDR3 is also encoded by other DNA sequences in this sample. The V gene is TRBV4-3, the J gene TRBJ1-2, with D possibly TRBD1 on 5 matching bases. Germline CDR1 and CDR2: LGHNA and YSLEER. V was cut by 0 bases and J by 5 bases, with 13 bases left in between. The CDR3 consists of 15 residues. DNA of the CDR3: TGCGCCAGCAGCCAAGATAGAGGGGCACGGTATGGCTACACCTTC. Its protein is CASSQDRGARYGYTF.

V is TRBV6-1 and J is TRBJ2-1; 12 bases align to TRBD2. This CDR3 region has 17 residues. V lost 0 bases, J lost 5 bases, and 5 bases stayed unmatched. The germline gives CDR1 MNHNS, CDR2 SASEGT. The DNA for the CDR3 is TGTGCCAGCAGTGAAGCTCTAGCGGGGGGGCCTCACAATGAGCAGTTCTTC. Residues: CASSEALAGGPHNEQFF.

The V call is TRBV11-1, the J call TRBJ2-7; weak D call: TRBD2 (5 bases). CDR1 SGHAT and CDR2 FQDESV come from the germline V gene (reference sequence). With 2 bases removed from V and 3 bases from J, the gap between germline ends came to 11 bases. The CDR3 has 14 amino acids. The CDR3 DNA is TGTGCCAGCAGCTTATGGGAGCTGAACTACGAGCAGTACTTC. It codes for CASSLWELNYEQYF.